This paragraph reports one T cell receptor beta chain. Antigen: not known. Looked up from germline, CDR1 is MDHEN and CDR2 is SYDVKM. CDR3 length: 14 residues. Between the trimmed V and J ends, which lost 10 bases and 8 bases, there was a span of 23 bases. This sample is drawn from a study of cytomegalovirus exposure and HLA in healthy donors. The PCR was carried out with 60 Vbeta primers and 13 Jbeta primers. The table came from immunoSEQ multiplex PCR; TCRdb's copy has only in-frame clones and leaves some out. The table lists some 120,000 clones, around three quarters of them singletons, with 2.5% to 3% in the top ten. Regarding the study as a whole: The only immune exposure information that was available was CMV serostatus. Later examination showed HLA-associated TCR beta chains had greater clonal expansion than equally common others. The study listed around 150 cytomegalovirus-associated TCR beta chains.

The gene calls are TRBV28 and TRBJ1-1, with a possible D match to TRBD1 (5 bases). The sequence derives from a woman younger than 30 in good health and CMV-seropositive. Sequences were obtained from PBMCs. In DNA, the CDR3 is TGTGCCACCTCTGCGGGACCTATGTTCTGGGAAGCTTTCTTT. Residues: CATSAGPMFWEAFF.